This T cell receptor beta chain was found in a study of control samples from healthy donors and cancer patients. The data were produced by immunoSEQ multiplex PCR, yet TCRdb's version contains in-frame clones alone and is incomplete. The sample lists 150,000 to 200,000 clones; about 86% were seen once. The ends lost 5 bases at V and 0 bases at J; junction bases unmatched: 6. CDR1 is SGHTA and CDR2 is FQGNSA in the germline V gene. The CDR3 is 15 residues long. This chain joins TRBV7-2 and TRBJ2-5; TRBD1 aligns across 7 bases. This TCR came from a man in his late teens or twenties in good health. The sequencing input was blood. In nucleotides, the CDR3 is TGTGCCAGCAGCACGGGACAGCCTTACCAAGAGACCCAGTACTTC. Its protein is CASSTGQPYQETQYF.